This record covers a single T cell receptor beta chain. Its antigen is as yet unknown. These data belong to a study of T-cell reconstitution after alpha-beta-depleted transplantation in children. Unique molecular identifiers were built into the TCRbeta library. TCRdb re-analysed the PCR reads in MiXCR, keeping a single row per CDR3 protein. This table holds about 580,000 distinct CDR3 sequences, around 23% found once. General study points: From newly produced T cells came most of the T-cell counts and diversity one year after transplant.

Sample: PBMCs, mostly from graft donor cells, taken 360 days after TCRalphabeta/CD19-depleted stem cell transplant. The receptor was derived from a boy younger than two who had a stem cell transplant for acute myeloid leukemia, so the T cells may come from the graft donor.

This CDR3 is CASNYGGRNEQFF. The CDR3 DNA sequence: TGTGCCAGCAACTACGGGGGCCGGAATGAGCAGTTCTTC. V usage is TRBV28 and J usage is TRBJ2-1, with D possibly being TRBD1 or TRBD2 (6 bases each). The germline V and J ends were trimmed by 7 bases and 7 bases, with 14 bases remaining between them. CDR1 MDHEN and CDR2 SYDVKM come from the germline V gene. The CDR3 sequence is 13 residues long.